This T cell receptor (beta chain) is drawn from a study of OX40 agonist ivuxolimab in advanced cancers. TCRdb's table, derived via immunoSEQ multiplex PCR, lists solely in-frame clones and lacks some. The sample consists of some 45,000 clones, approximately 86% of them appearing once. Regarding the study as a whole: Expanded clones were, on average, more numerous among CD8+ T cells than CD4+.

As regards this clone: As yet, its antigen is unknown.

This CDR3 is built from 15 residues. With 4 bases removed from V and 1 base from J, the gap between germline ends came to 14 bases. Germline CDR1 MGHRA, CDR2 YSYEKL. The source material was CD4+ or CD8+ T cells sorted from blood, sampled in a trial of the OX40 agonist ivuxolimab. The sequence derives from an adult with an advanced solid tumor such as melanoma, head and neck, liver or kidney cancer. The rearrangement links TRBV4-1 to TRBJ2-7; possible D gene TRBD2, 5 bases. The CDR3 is CASSRQSRGSYEQYF. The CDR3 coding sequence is TGCGCCAGCAGCCGACAAAGTCGGGGTTCCTACGAGCAGTACTTC.